The T cell receptor beta chain under discussion was sequenced for a study of T cell changes during pregnancy in multiple sclerosis. V dropped 5 bases and J dropped 3; count of bases not matched to a gene: 7. Germline CDR1 KGHSH, CDR2 LQKENI. The CDR3 covers 14 residues. The method was immunoSEQ multiplex PCR; TCRdb's version includes in-frame clones alone and lacks a portion of them. In the table there are tens of thousands of clones, roughly 92% of which are singletons. This sample comprised peripheral blood, obtained in the third trimester of pregnancy. This sequence was found in a female donor in good health, enrolled as a control in a pregnancy study. The V call is TRBV18, the J call TRBJ2-7; 7 bases are a match to TRBD2. In DNA, the CDR3 is TGTGCCAGCTCAGGGGAGGGCACAAGCTACGAGCAGTACTTC. Translating it yields CASSGEGTSYEQYF. The whole variable domain, filled in from reference TRBV18 and TRBJ2-7, reads NAGVMQNPRHLVRRRGQEARLRCSPMKGHSHVYWYRQLPEEGLKFMVYLQKENIIDESGMPKERFSAEFPKEGPSILRIQQVVRGDSAAYFCASSGEGTSYEQYFGPGTRLTVT.